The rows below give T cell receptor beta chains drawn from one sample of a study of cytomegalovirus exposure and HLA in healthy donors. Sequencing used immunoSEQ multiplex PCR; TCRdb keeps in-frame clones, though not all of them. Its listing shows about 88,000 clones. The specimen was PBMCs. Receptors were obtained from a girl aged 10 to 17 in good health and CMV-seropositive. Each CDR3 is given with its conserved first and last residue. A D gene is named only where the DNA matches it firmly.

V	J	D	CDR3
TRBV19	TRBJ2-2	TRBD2	CASSIAGTSLTGELFF
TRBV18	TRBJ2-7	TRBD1	CASSPTGDISYEQYF
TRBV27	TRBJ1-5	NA	CASSLKGSVGRKTQPQHF
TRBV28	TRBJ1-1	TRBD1	CASQPGQGNTEAFF
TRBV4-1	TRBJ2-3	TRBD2	CASSQERRGATDTQYF
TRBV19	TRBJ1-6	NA	CASSRGQTSSYNSPLHF
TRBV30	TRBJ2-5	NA	CAWGLTGTGETQYF
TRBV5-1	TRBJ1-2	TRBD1	CASSPGTANYGYTF
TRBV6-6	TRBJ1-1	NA	CASRTTRERATTEAFF
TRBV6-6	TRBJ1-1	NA	CASSYPGKNTEAFF
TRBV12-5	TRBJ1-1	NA	CASAYVGGILEAFF
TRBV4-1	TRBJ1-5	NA	CASSLVQTGGNQPQHF
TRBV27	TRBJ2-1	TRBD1	CASSAMGTGAREQFF
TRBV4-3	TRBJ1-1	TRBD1	CASSPQRTGLSEAFF
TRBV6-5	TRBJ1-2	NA	CASNKRGSNYGYTF
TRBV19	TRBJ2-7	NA	CASSISTGWSIIGEQYF
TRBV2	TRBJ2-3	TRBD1	CASSDVGQGNTDTQYF
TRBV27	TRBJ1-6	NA	CASSSGEALHF
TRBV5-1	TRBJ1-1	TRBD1	CASSGTGPRGNTEAFF
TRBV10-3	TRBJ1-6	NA	CAISEFRAIVNSPLHF
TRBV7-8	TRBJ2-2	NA	CASSLRAGELFF
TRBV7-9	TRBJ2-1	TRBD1	CASSRDRGEQFF
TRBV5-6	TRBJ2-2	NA	CASSIGQFTGELFF
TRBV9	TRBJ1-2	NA	CASRGPLYGYTF
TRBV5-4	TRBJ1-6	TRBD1	CARDRGKGNSPLHF
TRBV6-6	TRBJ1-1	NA	CASSLRGLSTEAFF
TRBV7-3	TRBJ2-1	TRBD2	CASSLRRGGNNEQFF
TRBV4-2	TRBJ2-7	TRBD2	CASSQGVGLAGSLNYEQYF
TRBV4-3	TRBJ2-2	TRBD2	CASSHTAGGIETGELFF
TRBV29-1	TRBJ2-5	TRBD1	CSFQGQGENQYF
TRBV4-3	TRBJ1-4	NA	CASSQDVHRATNEKLFF
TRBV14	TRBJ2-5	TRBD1	CASSQRTGQTSQETQYF
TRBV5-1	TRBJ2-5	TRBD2	CASSAGLAGGRETQYF
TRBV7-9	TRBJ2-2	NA	CASSLALTGELFF
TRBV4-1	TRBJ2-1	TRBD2	CASSQQLAGVNEQFF
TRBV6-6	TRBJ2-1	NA	CASSSLAGEQFF
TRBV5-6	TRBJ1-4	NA	CASSLDRLREKLFF
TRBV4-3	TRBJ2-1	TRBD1	CASSQGGQGYNEQFF
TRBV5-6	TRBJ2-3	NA	CASSLSEGFPDTQYF
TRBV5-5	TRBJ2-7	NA	CASSFIQLSYEQYF
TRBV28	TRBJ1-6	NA	CASSPRTARSYNSPLHF
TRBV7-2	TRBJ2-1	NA	CASRLVLGGAYNEQFF
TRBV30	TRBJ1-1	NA	CAWGRTEAFF
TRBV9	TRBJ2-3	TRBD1	CASSPGQHTDTQYF
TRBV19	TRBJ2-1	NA	CASSQASVEQFF
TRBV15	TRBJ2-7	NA	CATKLAGSSYEQYF
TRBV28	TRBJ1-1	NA	CASSLLFRAEAFF